This entry lists 29 T cell receptor beta chains sequenced from one sample in a study of STAT5B mutations in CD4+ large granular lymphocyte leukemia. Produced via immunoSEQ multiplex PCR; TCRdb's table is partial and in-frame only. The table lists under 40,000 clones, approximately 73% of them singletons, with approximately 2% in the top ten. Sequenced sample: CD4+ T cells from blood buffy coats. The receptor source for this set is a human donor in good health.

The V gene is TRBV19, the J gene TRBJ1-5; no firm D call. In germline, CDR1 is LNHDA, CDR2 SQIVND (reference sequence). This CDR3 region has 14 residues. Trimming took off 5 bases at V and 1 base at J, with 9 bases between the two ends. The CDR3 nucleotides are TGTGCCAGTAGTCTCAGACACAGCAATCAGCCCCAGCATTTT. Its translation is CASSLRHSNQPQHF.

The chain carries TRBV6-5 and TRBJ1-1; the D gene is possibly TRBD1 (6 bases). Germline V gives CDR1 MNHEY, CDR2 SVGAGI. There are 15 residues in the CDR3. The V end was cut by 0 bases, the J end by 3 bases, with 11 bases between. CDR3 protein: CASSYSRQGYTEAFF. The DNA for the CDR3 is TGTGCCAGCAGTTACTCGAGGCAGGGGTACACTGAAGCTTTCTTT.

V usage is TRBV6-4 and J usage is TRBJ2-3, with D possibly TRBD2 on 6 matching bases. V was cut by 7 bases and J by 0 bases, with 23 bases left in between. This CDR3 is 18 amino acids long. CDR1 is MRHNA and CDR2 is SNTAGT in the germline V gene. The CDR3 sequence is CASTLPPFRETSTDTQYF. For the CDR3, the DNA is TGTGCCAGCACCCTCCCCCCCTTCCGGGAGACCAGCACAGATACGCAGTATTTT.

The chain links TRBV4-2 to TRBJ2-3; the D gene could be TRBD1 or TRBD2 (7 bases each). The germline V gene encodes CDR1 LGHNA and CDR2 YNFKEQ. CDR3 length equals 16 residues. The V end was cut by 4 bases, the J end by 4 bases, with 18 bases between. The CDR3 DNA reads TGTGCCAGCAGCCCCAGGGGGGGCACCTTCTCAGATACGCAGTATTTT. This sequence encodes CASSPRGGTFSDTQYF.

This clone is a singleton in its sample. The chain recombines TRBV10-2 with TRBJ2-7, with D possibly matching TRBD2 (6 bases). The ends were cut back, 4 bases at V and 4 bases at J, with 17 bases in the middle. Germline V CDR1 and CDR2: WSHSY, SAAADI. The CDR3 consists of 15 residues. The CDR3 DNA is TGCGCCAGCAGTGGTCGGGGGACGACTCTGTACGAGCAGTACTTC. Its protein is CASSGRGTTLYEQYF.

With respect to this clone: Other DNA sequences within the sample encode an identical CDR3. This chain uses TRBV2 with TRBJ2-7, with 7 bases lining up with TRBD2. This CDR3 spans 15 amino acids. The germline V gene encodes CDR1 SNHLY and CDR2 FYNNEI. The junction had 4 bases not matched to a gene; V was cut back by 1 base and J by 1 base. The CDR3: CASSEGGGRSYEQYF. CDR3 in DNA: TGTGCCAGCAGTGAAGGCGGGGGTAGGTCCTACGAGCAGTACTTC.

The rearrangement joins TRBV9 to TRBJ2-5; 9 positions agree with TRBD2. The CDR3 is 17 amino acids. The V gene end was trimmed by 4 bases and the J gene end by 1 base; junction bases not matched to a gene: 11. Germline CDR1 reads SGDLS; CDR2 reads YYNGEE. The CDR3 sequence is CASSRSRGGGAQETQYF. CDR3 nucleotides: TGTGCCAGCAGCAGAAGCCGGGGCGGGGGGGCCCAAGAGACCCAGTACTTC.

This chain connects TRBV10-1 to TRBJ2-2; the D gene is possibly TRBD2 (6 bases). The CDR3 contains 14 residues. Trimming pared 0 bases from V and 13 bases from J, leaving 15 bases between. CDR1 and CDR2 from the germline V gene are WNHNN and SYGVQD (reference sequence). CDR3 sequence (DNA): TGCGCCAGCAGTGAGTCGGGGCCGGGACTGCCGCTGTTTTTT. The encoded protein is CASSESGPGLPLFF.

The gene calls are TRBV10-3 and TRBJ2-7; 12 bases map to TRBD2. CDR1 is ENHRY, CDR2 SYGVKD, per germline. With V trimmed by 11 bases and J by 6 bases, 5 bases remained unmatched. The CDR3 extends over 12 amino acids. CDR3 bases: TGTGCCGTCCGGACTAGCGGGGTCGAGCAGTACTTC. The encoded protein is CAVRTSGVEQYF.

J is TRBJ1-6 and V is TRBV10-2; D remains unclear. Germline assignment: CDR1 WSHSY and CDR2 SAAADI. The CDR3 has 14 residues. Between the trimmed V and J ends, which lost 7 bases and 9 bases, there was a span of 16 bases. CDR3 region: CASTAYGEGSPLHF. In DNA form, the CDR3 reads TGCGCCAGCACCGCATACGGGGAAGGTTCACCCCTCCACTTT.

The rearrangement links TRBV7-2 to TRBJ2-1; D remains unclear. CDR3 length equals 11 residues. Trimming took 2 bases from V and 7 from J, leaving 3 bases between them. Germline V gene sequence: CDR1 SGHTA, CDR2 FQGNSA. CDR3: CASSLRNEQFF. The CDR3, as DNA: TGTGCCAGCAGCTTAAGGAATGAGCAGTTCTTC.

V gene TRBV29-1 combines with J gene TRBJ2-3, with TRBD2 matching 8 bases. The CDR3 length is 13 residues. Germline loops: CDR1 SQVTM, CDR2 ANQGSEA. J was trimmed by 5 bases and V by 3 bases; bases with no gene match: 4. This chain's CDR3 is CSVDGRAEDTQYF. The CDR3 nucleotides read TGCAGCGTTGACGGGAGGGCCGAAGATACGCAGTATTTT.

The rearrangement uses TRBV28 and TRBJ2-3; TRBD2 agrees at 9 bases. CDR3 size: 15 residues. Germline trimming cut 5 bases from V and 6 bases from J; bases unmatched to any gene: 9. CDR1 and CDR2 (germline): MDHEN, SYDVKM. The CDR3: CASSPATSGGDTQYF. CDR3 sequence (DNA): TGTGCCAGCAGTCCGGCGACTAGCGGAGGCGATACGCAGTATTTT.

The V gene is TRBV19, the J gene TRBJ2-7; 8 nucleotides agree with TRBD1. With 4 bases clipped from V and 1 base from J, the junction kept 3 bases outside the gene matches. Germline CDR1 LNHDA, CDR2 SQIVND (reference sequence). CDR3 length equals 14 residues. The CDR3 bases are TGTGCCAGTAGTACAACAGGGGGATCCTACGAGCAGTACTTC. This sequence encodes CASSTTGGSYEQYF.

This clone was seen a single time. The chain combines TRBV6-1 with TRBJ2-3; no definite D call. Germline V gene sequence: CDR1 MNHNS, CDR2 SASEGT. Trimming removed 5 bases from V and 1 base from J, with 13 bases in between. CDR3 length: 15 amino acids. The CDR3 loop is CASSPSVAGTDTQYF. The DNA of the CDR3 is TGTGCCAGCAGTCCCTCTGTGGCGGGCACAGATACGCAGTATTTT.

The chain links TRBV19 to TRBJ2-7, with TRBD2 identical over 7 bases. The ends lost 10 bases at V and 5 bases at J; junction bases unmatched: 11. The CDR3 has 13 residues. Per germline, CDR1 LNHDA and CDR2 SQIVND (reference sequence). Here the CDR3 reads CATQGEGFNEQYF. In DNA, the CDR3 is TGTGCCACCCAAGGGGAGGGGTTCAACGAGCAGTACTTC.

The J gene is TRBJ2-7, the V gene TRBV9; D possibly uses TRBD1 or TRBD2 (5 bases each). The V and J ends lost 0 bases and 6 bases respectively, with 13 bases between them. CDR1 is SGDLS and CDR2 is YYNGEE in the germline V gene. There are 14 residues in the CDR3. Here the CDR3 DNA reads TGTGCCAGCAGCGTAGATCCGGGGCTCGGCGAGCAGTACTTC. Translated, it gives CASSVDPGLGEQYF.

Only a few counts were recorded for this clone. This chain uses TRBV29-1 with TRBJ2-5, with 10 bases lining up with TRBD1. The length of the CDR3 is 14 residues. V shed 6 bases, J shed 5 bases, and the junction held 9 bases outside the gene matches. Germline loops: CDR1 SQVTM, CDR2 ANQGSEA. CDR3 DNA: TGCAGCGTAAGACAGGGGGCGCGCCCGGAGACCCAGTACTTC. Translating gives CSVRQGARPETQYF.

The chain combines TRBV18 with TRBJ2-1, with TRBD2 matching over 10 bases. After removal of 4 bases from V and 5 bases from J, the junction contained 11 bases not matched to a gene. The CDR3 is 17 amino acids. Germline CDR1 KGHSH, CDR2 LQKENI. The CDR3 region is CASSQVLSAGGNNEQFF. As DNA, the CDR3 is TGTGCCAGCTCACAGGTCTTGTCAGCGGGAGGGAACAATGAGCAGTTCTTC.

This clone is a singleton in its sample. The J gene is TRBJ2-3, the V gene TRBV5-6; TRBD2 aligns across 7 bases. The CDR3 has 15 residues. J lost 1 base, V lost 1 base, and 3 bases had no gene match. The germline V gene encodes CDR1 SGHDT and CDR2 YYEEEE. In nucleotides, the CDR3 is TGTGCCAGCAGCTTGAAGGCGGGGGGCACAGATACGCAGTATTTT. This gives the protein CASSLKAGGTDTQYF.

This chain joins TRBV7-2 and TRBJ2-1; 7 nucleotides line up with TRBD2. This CDR3 is 13 amino acids long. From germline, CDR1 is SGHTA and CDR2 FQGNSA. V dropped 2 bases and J dropped 13; count of bases not matched to a gene: 8. CDR3 region: CASSLNHPSGQFF. The DNA for the CDR3 is TGTGCCAGCAGCTTAAACCATCCTAGCGGCCAGTTCTTC.

V usage is TRBV7-2 and J usage is TRBJ2-1, with 10 bases lining up with TRBD2. Per germline, CDR1 SGHTA and CDR2 FQGNSA. This CDR3 has 15 residues. With 3 bases clipped from V and 6 bases from J, the junction kept 5 bases outside the gene matches. The CDR3 loop reads CASSFQRGGLNEQFF. CDR3 nucleotide sequence: TGTGCCAGCAGCTTCCAGCGGGGGGGCCTCAATGAGCAGTTCTTC.

This clone was detected a few times. The chain is built from TRBV7-8 and TRBJ2-7, with D hard to call. V gave up 0 bases and J gave up 4 bases, with 7 bases separating them. Per the germline V gene, CDR1 is SGHVS and CDR2 is FQNEAQ. CDR3 length: 13 residues. This CDR3 reads CASSLASVYEQYF. In nucleotides, the CDR3 is TGTGCCAGCAGCTTAGCAAGTGTGTACGAGCAGTACTTC.

The chain has TRBV6-1 and TRBJ2-1; D is possibly TRBD2 (6 bases). CDR3 size: 15 residues. Looked up from germline, CDR1 is MNHNS and CDR2 is SASEGT. Trimming removed 3 bases from V and 0 bases from J, with 9 bases in between. CDR3 DNA sequence: TGTGCCAGCAGTGAGGGGGGACGCTCCTACAATGAGCAGTTCTTC. It encodes CASSEGGRSYNEQFF.

The chain recombines TRBV20-1 with TRBJ2-1; D uncertain. Between the trimmed V and J ends, which lost 3 bases and 7 bases, there was a span of 7 bases. Germline V gene sequence: CDR1 DFQATT, CDR2 SNEGSKA (reference sequence). CDR3 length: 11 amino acids. The CDR3 DNA reads TGCAGTGCTAGGAGTCTAAATGAGCAGTTCTTC. Amino acids: CSARSLNEQFF.

This clone was recorded a few times. The J gene is TRBJ1-5, the V gene TRBV7-8, with unresolved D. The CDR3 contains 13 residues. V lost 3 bases, J lost 4 bases, and 7 bases lay in between. Looked up from germline, CDR1 is SGHVS and CDR2 is FQNEAQ. The CDR3 is CASSFQSNQPQHF. DNA of the CDR3: TGTGCCAGCAGCTTCCAGAGTAATCAGCCCCAGCATTTT.

The chain uses TRBV30 and TRBJ2-5; 9 bases match TRBD2. The CDR3 is 14 amino acids. Trimming removed 2 bases from V and 5 bases from J; junction bases left unmatched: 6. The germline V gene encodes CDR1 GTSNPN and CDR2 SVGIG (reference sequence). CDR3 region: CAWSSWTSDETQYF. In DNA, the CDR3 is TGTGCCTGGAGTTCATGGACTAGCGACGAGACCCAGTACTTC. The entire variable domain, with the rest obtained from reference TRBV30 and TRBJ2-5, is as follows: SQTIHQWPATLVQPVGSPLSLECTVEGTSNPNLYWYRQAAGRGLQLLFYSVGIGQISSEVPQNLSASRPQDRQFILSSKKLLLSDSGFYLCAWSSWTSDETQYFGPGTRLLVL.

The CDR3 sequence is CASSLPTGGADTQYF. Here the CDR3 DNA reads TGTGCCAGCAGTTTGCCGACAGGGGGGGCAGATACGCAGTATTTT. The chain combines TRBV28 with TRBJ2-3; 9 nucleotides agree with TRBD1. The length of the CDR3 is 15 residues. The germline CDR1 and CDR2 sequences are MDHEN and SYDVKM. Germline trimming cut 3 bases from V and 4 bases from J; bases unmatched to any gene: 5. The full variable domain, completed using reference TRBV28 and TRBJ2-3, is DVKVTQSSRYLVKRTGEKVFLECVQDMDHENMFWYRQDPGLGLRLIYFSYDVKMKEKGDIPEGYSVSREKKERFSLILESASTNQTSMYLCASSLPTGGADTQYFGPGTRLTVL.

The chain links TRBV19 to TRBJ2-7, with D perhaps assigned TRBD1 or TRBD2 (5 bases each). V lost 5 bases and J 5 bases, leaving 10 bases between the germline ends. The germline CDR1 and CDR2 sequences are LNHDA and SQIVND (reference sequence). CDR3 length: 12 amino acids. In DNA form, the CDR3 reads TGTGCCAGTAGTCCGGGACCCCACGAGCAGTACTTC. Amino acids: CASSPGPHEQYF.